This T cell receptor (beta chain) was recorded in a study of shared clonotypes between healthy human individuals. The germline V gene encodes CDR1 LNHDA and CDR2 SQIVND (reference sequence). The V segment lost 7 bases and the J segment 6 bases; nucleotides outside the gene matches: 7. CDR3 length: 13 amino acids. Sequenced by immunoSEQ multiplex PCR; TCRdb stores in-frame clones only, minus some. Found here are hundreds of thousands of clones, roughly 73% of them singletons; the top ten hold around 2%. Specimen: memory CD4+ T cells sorted from blood. The subset: CD45RA-negative fraction. This clonotype originated in a woman aged 25-40 years in good health. The chain recombines TRBV19 with TRBJ1-1, with 8 nucleotides matching TRBD1. CDR3 sequence: CASNTQGASEAFF. The CDR3 bases are TGTGCCAGTAATACTCAGGGGGCTTCTGAAGCTTTCTTT.